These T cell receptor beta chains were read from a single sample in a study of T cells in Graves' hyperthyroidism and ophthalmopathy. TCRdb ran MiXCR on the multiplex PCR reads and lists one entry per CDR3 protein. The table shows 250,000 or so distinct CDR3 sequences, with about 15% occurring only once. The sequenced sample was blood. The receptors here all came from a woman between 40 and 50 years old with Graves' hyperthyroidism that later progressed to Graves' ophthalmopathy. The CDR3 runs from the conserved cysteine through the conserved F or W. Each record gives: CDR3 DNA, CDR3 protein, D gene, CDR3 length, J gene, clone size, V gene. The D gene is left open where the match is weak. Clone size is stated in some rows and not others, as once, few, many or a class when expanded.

TGTGCCAGCAGCTTAGTCGTCCGGGATACGCAGTATTTT CASSLVVRDTQYF NA 13 TRBJ2-3 NA TRBV11-2
TGTGCCAGCAGTTTCAGTGGCCCCAATCAGCCCCAGCATTTT CASSFSGPNQPQHF NA 14 TRBJ1-5 many TRBV12-3/TRBV12-4
TGCAGTGCTATGGGACAGGGAAGTGGGGAGCAGTTCTTC CSAMGQGSGEQFF TRBD1 13 TRBJ2-1 many TRBV20-1
TGTGCCAGCAGCTTTAGCACGGGAGCGGGCGGGGAGCTGTTTTTT CASSFSTGAGGELFF NA 15 TRBJ2-2 few TRBV7-2
TGCAGTGCAAGGGGTTCGAGCTCCTATAATTCACCCCTCCACTTT CSARGSSSYNSPLHF NA 15 TRBJ1-6 many TRBV20-1
TGCGCCAGCAACCCCTCAAGACAGCGTAGTTCACCCCTCCACTTT CASNPSRQRSSPLHF NA 15 TRBJ1-6 many TRBV5-1
TGTGCCAGCAGTTTGACGCCCAGGTCTAGTAGGCAGTTCTTC CASSLTPRSSRQFF NA 14 TRBJ2-1 many TRBV28
TGTGCCAGCAGCCGAGAGTCAATGACTAGCGGGAGCCAGTATGAGCAGTTCTTC CASSRESMTSGSQYEQFF TRBD2 18 TRBJ2-1 NA TRBV4-2
TGTGCCAGCAGCCTCTCACCCCCAGGAGGAAACACTGAAGCTTTCTTT CASSLSPPGGNTEAFF NA 16 TRBJ1-1 many TRBV3-1
TGTGCCAGCAGTTGGTCCCGGGACAGGGGGAATGAGCAGTTCTTC CASSWSRDRGNEQFF TRBD1 15 TRBJ2-1 many TRBV28
TGTGCCAGCAGACGAAATGGCGAGCAGTACTTC CASRRNGEQYF NA 11 TRBJ2-7 many TRBV28
TGTGCCAGCAAGACGCAACGGGGGGTATTAAGTCATGAGCAGTTCTTC CASKTQRGVLSHEQFF TRBD2 16 TRBJ2-1 many TRBV11-2
TGTGCCAGCAGTTCCCCTGACCAGACAGATACGCAGTATTTT CASSSPDQTDTQYF NA 14 TRBJ2-3 many TRBV28
TGTGCCAGCAGCCCTAATGGAAACACCATATATTTT CASSPNGNTIYF NA 12 TRBJ1-3 NA TRBV7-9
TGTGCCAGCAGGGGTCGGACGATAAGCTCCTACAATGAGCAGTTCTTC CASRGRTISSYNEQFF NA 16 TRBJ2-1 many TRBV28
TGCAGTGCTAGAGGTCGTCGGCTAACCTACGAGCAGTACTTC CSARGRRLTYEQYF NA 14 TRBJ2-7 many TRBV20-1
TGCAGTGCTAGAGTAGAGGACAGGGACGCCTACGAGCAGTACTTC CSARVEDRDAYEQYF TRBD1 15 TRBJ2-7 many TRBV20-1
TGTGCCAGCAGTGAAGTCCCACTCCAGCATTTT CASSEVPLQHF NA 11 TRBJ1-5 NA TRBV6-1
TGTGCCAGTAGTATAGCGGCTAGGAGCTACAATGAGCAGTTCTTC CASSIAARSYNEQFF NA 15 TRBJ2-1 NA TRBV19
TGCGCCAGCAGCTTCCATGCGGGAGGAACCTACGAGCAGTACTTC CASSFHAGGTYEQYF TRBD2 15 TRBJ2-7 NA TRBV11-2
TGTGCCGGCAGCCTAGCGGTCTCCTACGAGCAGTACTTC CAGSLAVSYEQYF TRBD2 13 TRBJ2-7 NA TRBV14
TGTGCCAGCAGTTACGACAGGGGCGGCGAGCAGTACTTC CASSYDRGGEQYF TRBD1 13 TRBJ2-7 NA TRBV6-5
TGTGCCAGCAGATTGGGGGGTTCGGGCAAAGAGACCCAGTACTTC CASRLGGSGKETQYF NA 15 TRBJ2-5 many TRBV12-3/TRBV12-4
TGCGCCAGCAGCCCAACACCGACTAATGAAAAACTGTTTTTT CASSPTPTNEKLFF NA 14 TRBJ1-4 NA TRBV5-1
TGTGCCAGCAGCCTGCGGGAGATGGGCACAGATACGCAGTATTTT CASSLREMGTDTQYF TRBD2 15 TRBJ2-3 many TRBV12-3/TRBV12-4
TGCGCCAGCAGCTTGTCGGGCGGGAGCAATCAGCCCCAGCATTTT CASSLSGGSNQPQHF NA 15 TRBJ1-5 many TRBV5-1
TGTGCCAGCAGCGTGGCGTGGTTCACCTCCTACGAGCAGTACTTC CASSVAWFTSYEQYF NA 15 TRBJ2-7 many TRBV7-8
TGTGCCAGCAGTGAAGCTGACGGACTAGCCCCCACAGATACGCAGTATTTT CASSEADGLAPTDTQYF TRBD2 17 TRBJ2-3 many TRBV2